This entry concerns a single TCR beta chain. Possible read error: a much larger clone is one base away. This sample stems from a study of Graves' ophthalmopathy and Graves' hyperthyroidism. Beta-chain TCR CDR3 regions were amplified from RNA transcripts. Scientists carried out first-round RT-PCR using HTBI primers and then a second-round multiplex PCR. TCRdb independently ran MiXCR on the multiplex PCR reads; one entry per CDR3 protein. The sample includes 660,000 or so distinct CDR3 sequences, about two fifths of them seen just once. Sequencing was carried out using peripheral blood. This TCR came from an adult man with Graves' ophthalmopathy.

The CDR3 region has the DNA TGTGCCAGCAGCTTCCCCGGACGAGGGTATGGCTACACCTTC. This gives the protein CASSFPGRGYGYTF. The V gene is TRBV7-4, the J gene TRBJ1-2, with D uncertain. CDR1 and CDR2 from the germline V gene are SGHVT and SQSDAQ. This CDR3 spans 14 amino acids. V was cut by 3 bases and J by 5 bases, with 13 bases left in between.